This entry lists 11 T cell receptor beta chains sequenced from one sample in a study of glioma-infiltrating T cells after dendritic cell vaccination. Described time point: after dendritic cell vaccination, including at tumor progression/relapse. Sequenced by immunoSEQ multiplex PCR; TCRdb stores in-frame clones only, minus some. The table includes around 78,000 clones, 87% detected once. The sample consisted of blood, taken after dendritic cell vaccination. Every receptor here comes from a human donor with glioblastoma.

The J gene is TRBJ2-1, the V gene TRBV28; a possible D gene is TRBD2 (6 bases). This CDR3 has 15 residues. Trimming took off 8 bases at V and 0 bases at J, with 14 bases between the two ends. CDR1 is MDHEN, CDR2 SYDVKM, per germline. DNA for the CDR3: TGTGCCAGCGAACCGGGACTTCCCTCCTACAATGAGCAGTTCTTC. Protein sequence: CASEPGLPSYNEQFF.

V usage is TRBV2 and J usage is TRBJ1-4; TRBD1 matches at 8 bases. The CDR3 has 14 amino acids. Per the germline V gene, CDR1 is SNHLY and CDR2 is FYNNEI. J was trimmed by 2 bases and V by 4 bases; bases with no gene match: 0. This CDR3 reads CASSGQGTNEKLFF. CDR3 DNA sequence: TGTGCCAGCAGTGGACAGGGGACTAATGAAAAACTGTTTTTT.

V and J are TRBV18 and TRBJ2-3; 11 bases are a match to TRBD2. CDR3 length equals 15 residues. Germline CDR1 KGHSH, CDR2 LQKENI. V was pared by 0 bases and J by 6 bases, with 2 bases of the junction left unmatched. CDR3 sequence reads: CASSPPPSGGDTQYF. The CDR3 bases are TGTGCCAGCTCACCACCCCCTAGCGGGGGGGATACGCAGTATTTT.

This rearrangement joins TRBV6-1 to TRBJ2-1; TRBD1 aligns across 7 bases. Germline trimming cut 5 bases from V and 3 bases from J; bases unmatched to any gene: 7. This CDR3 spans 15 amino acids. Germline-derived CDR1 and CDR2 are MNHNS and SASEGT. The CDR3 nucleotides read TGTGCCAGCAGTTCTGACAGGACAGGCTACAATGAGCAGTTCTTC. Encoded protein: CASSSDRTGYNEQFF.

This clone has only a few counts. V and J are TRBV6-4 and TRBJ1-5; D uncertain. Germline V gives CDR1 MRHNA, CDR2 SNTAGT. The CDR3 extends over 13 amino acids. V lost 4 bases to trimming and J lost 7 bases, with 11 bases between them. The CDR3 DNA is TGTGCCAGCAGTGCTGAGAGCGAGCAGCCCCAGCATTTT. This codes for CASSAESEQPQHF.

The chain joins TRBV19 to TRBJ2-2, with TRBD2 matching 12 bases. J gave up 3 bases and V 1 base, and 9 bases lay outside the gene matches. The CDR3 consists of 19 residues. Germline assignment: CDR1 LNHDA and CDR2 SQIVND (reference sequence). The CDR3 coding sequence is TGTGCCAGTAGTATAGTAGGGCTAGCGGGGGGGCCCCACACCGGGGAGCTGTTTTTT. Its translation is CASSIVGLAGGPHTGELFF.

The V and J genes are TRBV9 and TRBJ1-2, with D maybe TRBD1 (5 bases). Germline CDR1 is SGDLS and CDR2 is YYNGEE. The CDR3 contains 14 residues. Trimming removed 4 bases at V and 3 bases at J, with 13 bases between. The CDR3 here is CASSLPTDYYGYTF. Here the CDR3 DNA reads TGTGCCAGCAGCTTGCCGACAGATTACTATGGCTACACCTTC.

V is TRBV5-1 and J is TRBJ2-7, with D hard to call. V lost 2 bases and J 0 bases, leaving 6 bases between the germline ends. CDR1 is SGHRS, CDR2 YFSETQ, per germline. This CDR3 has 13 residues. CDR3 bases: TGCGCCAGCAGCTTCGGGTCCTCCTACGAGCAGTACTTC. Its translation: CASSFGSSYEQYF.

This chain joins TRBV13 and TRBJ2-7, with 10 bases that match TRBD2. Germline V gene sequence: CDR1 PRHDT, CDR2 FYEKMQ (reference sequence). CDR3 length: 16 residues. Trimming removed 5 bases from V and 3 bases from J; junction bases left unmatched: 10. CDR3 sequence: CASSKPGTSEYYEQYF. CDR3 DNA: TGTGCCAGCAGCAAGCCCGGGACTAGCGAGTACTACGAGCAGTACTTC.

The rearrangement links TRBV6-1 to TRBJ1-1; possible D gene TRBD1, 6 bases. Deletions cut 10 bases from V and 4 bases from J, with 13 bases between. Germline lookup yields CDR1 MNHNS and CDR2 SASEGT. The CDR3 length is 12 residues. CDR3 protein: CATSTGRTEAFF. CDR3 DNA sequence: TGTGCCACCTCGACAGGACGCACTGAAGCTTTCTTT.

The J gene is TRBJ2-3, the V gene TRBV5-1; a possible D gene is TRBD2 (6 bases). Germline V gene sequence: CDR1 SGHRS, CDR2 YFSETQ. There are 15 residues in the CDR3. Trimming took 0 bases from V and 1 from J, leaving 9 bases between them. CDR3 DNA: TGCGCCAGCAGCTTGGGGGAGGTGGGCACAGATACGCAGTATTTT. It translates to CASSLGEVGTDTQYF.